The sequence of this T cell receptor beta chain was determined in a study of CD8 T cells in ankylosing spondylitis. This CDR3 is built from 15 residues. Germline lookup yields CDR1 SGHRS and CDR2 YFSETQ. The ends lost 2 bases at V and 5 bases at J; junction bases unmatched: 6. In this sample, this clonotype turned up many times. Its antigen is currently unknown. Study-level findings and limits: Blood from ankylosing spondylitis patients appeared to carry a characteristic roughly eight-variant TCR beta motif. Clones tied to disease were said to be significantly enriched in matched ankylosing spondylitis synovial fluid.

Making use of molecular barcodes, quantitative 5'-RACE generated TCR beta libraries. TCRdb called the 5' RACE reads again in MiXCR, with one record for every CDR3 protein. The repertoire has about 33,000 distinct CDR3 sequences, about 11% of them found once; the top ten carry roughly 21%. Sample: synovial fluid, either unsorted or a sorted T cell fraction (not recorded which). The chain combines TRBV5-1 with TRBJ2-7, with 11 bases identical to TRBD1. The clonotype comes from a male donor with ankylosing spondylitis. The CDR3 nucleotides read TGCGCCAGCAGCTTTGGGACAGGGGGAGTGAACGAGCAGTACTTC. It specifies CASSFGTGGVNEQYF.